This T cell receptor (beta chain) was captured by sequencing in a study of T cell responses to AZD1222 COVID-19 vaccine. V was shortened by 4 bases and J by 6 bases, with 13 bases between the two germline ends. Germline V CDR1 and CDR2: SGHKS, YYEKEE (reference sequence). There are 14 residues in the CDR3. Regarding this clone: Antigen specificity is unknown.

The data were produced by immunoSEQ multiplex PCR, yet TCRdb's version contains in-frame clones alone and is incomplete. This sample carries about 110,000 clones, roughly 89% of them seen once, and the ten largest clones take about 15%. Notes on the study in general: The breadth and depth of Spike-specific TCRs increased once two AZD1222 doses had been given. It was only after the peak T cell response that any repertoires were sampled. Among AZD1222 vaccinees, only five or six were seropositive at baseline.

The specimen was peripheral blood, collected 28 days after the second AZD1222 dose. J is TRBJ1-4 and V is TRBV5-5; D gene uncertain. The TCR comes from an adult who received the AZD1222 COVID-19 vaccine. Here the CDR3 DNA reads TGTGCCAGCAGCCAGGTCCGGTTGGATGAAAAACTGTTTTTT. Translating gives CASSQVRLDEKLFF.